What follows are 29 T cell receptor beta chains derived from one specimen sequenced in a study of T cell responses to AZD1222 COVID-19 vaccine. Sequenced by immunoSEQ multiplex PCR; TCRdb stores in-frame clones only, minus some. The table lists more than 150,000 clones, roughly 93% of them singletons, with nearly 1% in the top ten. The specimen comprised peripheral blood, sampled on day 0 of AZD1222 vaccination. All receptors derive from an adult in good health.

V usage is TRBV19 and J usage is TRBJ1-5; D is possibly TRBD1 (5 bases). Germline V gene sequence: CDR1 LNHDA, CDR2 SQIVND (reference sequence). The CDR3 contains 16 residues. Between the trimmed V and J ends, which lost 5 bases and 0 bases, there was a span of 14 bases. CDR3 nucleotides: TGTGCCAGTAGTTTGCGGGGGGTGAATAGCAATCAGCCCCAGCATTTT. Protein product: CASSLRGVNSNQPQHF.

V is TRBV27 and J is TRBJ2-7; D possibly matches TRBD1 or TRBD2 (5 bases each). The germline V gene has CDR1 MNHEY and CDR2 SMNVEV (reference sequence). V was shortened by 5 bases and J by 2 bases, with 13 bases between the two germline ends. There are 14 residues in the CDR3. The CDR3 DNA sequence: TGTGCCAGCAGTCCCCGGGACGGAACCTACGAGCAGTACTTC. This translates into CASSPRDGTYEQYF.

The rearrangement links TRBV6-5 to TRBJ1-1; D gene ambiguous. The V end lost 5 bases, the J end lost 5 bases, and 6 bases lay between the germline ends. Germline-derived CDR1 and CDR2 are MNHEY and SVGAGI. The CDR3 contains 11 residues. In DNA, the CDR3 is TGTGCCAGCAGTAGCAGTACTGAAGCTTTCTTT. Protein product: CASSSSTEAFF.

This chain connects TRBV6-2 or TRBV6-3 to TRBJ1-2; the D is unclear. This CDR3 region has 14 residues. V shed 2 bases and J shed 0 bases, with 7 bases lying between them. Germline values: CDR1 MNHEY, CDR2 SVGEGT. CDR3 coding DNA: TGTGCCAGCAGTTACCGACGGACTAACTATGGCTACACCTTC. Translated, it gives CASSYRRTNYGYTF.

The chain carries TRBV6-6 and TRBJ1-6, with 7 bases that match TRBD1. Germline assignment: CDR1 MNHNY and CDR2 SVGAGI (reference sequence). The CDR3 covers 16 residues. V shed 0 bases, J shed 5 bases, and the junction held 4 bases outside the gene matches. The CDR3 bases are TGTGCCAGCAGTTACTCGAAGGGGGCTAATAATTCACCCCTCCACTTT. Protein sequence: CASSYSKGANNSPLHF.

The chain joins TRBV29-1 to TRBJ1-2; D unresolved. The CDR3 is 12 amino acids. From germline, CDR1 is SQVTM and CDR2 ANQGSEA. V dropped 4 bases and J dropped 6 bases, with 12 bases sitting between them. CDR3 bases: TGCAGCGTTGGGTCGGGCTTGGATGGCTACACCTTC. The encoded protein is CSVGSGLDGYTF.

CDR3 protein: CATSRDRGAPNEKLFF. Written as DNA, the CDR3 is TGTGCCACCAGCAGAGATCGAGGGGCACCTAATGAAAAACTGTTTTTT. The chain employs TRBV15 and TRBJ1-4, with TRBD1 as a possible D gene (5 bases). V lost 0 bases and J lost 3, with 11 bases in between. The CDR3 extends over 16 amino acids. The V gene's germline CDR1 is LNHNV and CDR2 YYDKDF (reference sequence). Supplemented by reference TRBV15 and TRBJ1-4, the full variable domain reads DAMVIQNPRYQVTQFGKPVTLSCSQTLNHNVMYWYQQKSSQAPKLLFHYYDKDFNNEADTPDNFQSRRPNTSFCFLDIRSPGLGDTAMYLCATSRDRGAPNEKLFFGSGTQLSVL.

This clone was recorded only once. This chain links TRBV5-1 with TRBJ2-7; tentative D call: TRBD2 (5 bases). Germline V lookup: CDR1 SGHRS, CDR2 YFSETQ. The CDR3 consists of 15 residues. Trimming removed 0 bases from V and 6 bases from J, with 16 bases in between. The CDR3, as DNA: TGCGCCAGCAGCTTGGCACTAGGATCGGCCGGCGAGCAGTACTTC. Translating gives CASSLALGSAGEQYF.

The chain combines TRBV11-2 with TRBJ1-1; D gene uncertain. V dropped 2 bases and J dropped 0 bases, with 10 bases sitting between them. CDR1 is SGHAT and CDR2 is FQNNGV in the germline V gene. The CDR3 sequence is 15 residues long. The CDR3 nucleotides read TGTGCCAGCAGCTTAAGGGTGGGTATGAACACTGAAGCTTTCTTT. It yields the protein CASSLRVGMNTEAFF. Full variable domain (remainder filled in from reference TRBV11-2 and TRBJ1-1): EAGVAQSPRYKIIEKRQSVAFWCNPISGHATLYWYQQILGQGPKLLIQFQNNGVVDDSQLPKDRFSAERLKGVDSTLKIQPAKLEDSAVYLCASSLRVGMNTEAFFGQGTRLTVV.

This clone appeared once. The chain couples TRBV6-1 to TRBJ2-1; D may correspond to TRBD1 or TRBD2 (5 bases each). Germline V gene sequence: CDR1 MNHNS, CDR2 SASEGT. Trimming left V 0 bases short and J 7 bases short, with 16 bases between. The CDR3 runs to 16 residues. The DNA of the CDR3 is TGTGCCAGCAGTGAAGCTTCAGGGACGACTCCTAATGAGCAGTTCTTC. Protein product: CASSEASGTTPNEQFF.

The chain is built from TRBV29-1 and TRBJ2-1; 12 bases align to TRBD2. The CDR3 runs 15 residues. Germline trimming cut 5 bases from V and 3 bases from J; bases unmatched to any gene: 5. Germline V gives CDR1 SQVTM, CDR2 ANQGSEA. The CDR3 reads CSVRRTSGDYNEQFF. In DNA form, the CDR3 reads TGCAGCGTTCGAAGGACTAGCGGGGACTACAATGAGCAGTTCTTC.

This chain connects TRBV7-3 to TRBJ2-1, with 10 bases that match TRBD1. CDR3 size: 15 residues. The junction had 6 bases not matched to a gene; V was cut back by 5 bases and J by 5 bases. CDR1 is SGHTA, CDR2 FQGTGA, per germline. The CDR3 region is CASSPYGTGDNEQFF. The CDR3 coding sequence is TGTGCCAGCAGCCCTTACGGGACAGGGGACAATGAGCAGTTCTTC.

The J gene is TRBJ1-4, the V gene TRBV18; D gene uncertain. The V gene lost 0 bases and the J gene lost 5 bases, with 10 bases spanning the gap. CDR1 KGHSH and CDR2 LQKENI come from the germline V gene. This CDR3 has 15 amino acids. CDR3 bases: TGTGCCAGCTCACCACCCGGAAATCCGAATGAAAAACTGTTTTTT. It codes for CASSPPGNPNEKLFF.

The chain joins TRBV10-1 to TRBJ1-2; D is ambiguous. Germline V gives CDR1 WNHNN, CDR2 SYGVQD (reference sequence). The germline V and J ends were trimmed by 7 bases and 5 bases, with 8 bases remaining between them. The CDR3 loop spans 11 amino acids. The CDR3: CASIGRYGYTF. The CDR3 nucleotides read TGCGCCAGCATTGGGAGGTATGGCTACACCTTC.

The table lists this clone with a count of one. This chain connects TRBV5-8 to TRBJ2-5, with a weak D call TRBD2 (6 bases). This CDR3 has 16 residues. V gave up 4 bases and J gave up 1 base, with 17 bases separating them. From germline, CDR1 is SGHTS and CDR2 YDEGEE. The CDR3 DNA follows: TGTGCCAGCAGCGGGGCGGGGTCGTCATTCCAAGAGACCCAGTACTTC. Its protein is CASSGAGSSFQETQYF.

The V and J genes are TRBV7-3 and TRBJ1-2; 7 bases fit TRBD1. There are 14 residues in the CDR3. Germline V CDR1 and CDR2: SGHTA, FQGTGA. Trimming took 5 bases from V and 7 from J; bases not matched to a gene: 10. In nucleotides, the CDR3 is TGTGCCAGCAGCGCCACCGCAGGGGGAGGTGGCTACACCTTC. This gives the protein CASSATAGGGGYTF.

The rearrangement uses TRBV3-1 (or the pseudogene TRBV3-2) and TRBJ2-3; 8 bases line up with TRBD2. The germline V gene has CDR1 LGHDT and CDR2 YNNKEL (reference sequence). The CDR3 covers 17 residues. V was clipped by 0 bases and J by 2 bases; unmatched bases: 7. CDR3 protein: CASSQDRLAGVTDTQYF. Written as DNA, the CDR3 is TGTGCCAGCAGCCAAGATCGGCTAGCGGGTGTCACAGATACGCAGTATTTT.

This clone was seen a single time. The chain couples TRBV28 to TRBJ2-3; D may match TRBD1 or TRBD2 (5 bases each). The ends were cut back, 2 bases at V and 4 bases at J, with 16 bases in the middle. In germline, CDR1 is MDHEN, CDR2 SYDVKM. The CDR3 consists of 16 residues. The CDR3 reads CASSLILGTVSDTQYF. CDR3 DNA sequence: TGTGCCAGCAGTTTAATCTTGGGGACCGTATCAGATACGCAGTATTTT.

This clone was observed once. The V and J genes are TRBV29-1 and TRBJ2-7, with D tentatively TRBD2 (6 bases). The CDR3 is 13 amino acids. Trimming stripped 6 bases from V and 0 bases from J, with 12 bases between. Germline V gene data show CDR1 as SQVTM and CDR2 as ANQGSEA. For the CDR3, the DNA is TGCAGCGTCGAAAAGACTAGCTCCTACGAGCAGTACTTC. It specifies CSVEKTSSYEQYF.

The chain links TRBV12-3 or TRBV12-4 to TRBJ1-2; D gene uncertain. The CDR3 loop spans 11 amino acids. V lost 10 bases and J 4 bases, leaving 10 bases between the germline ends. CDR3 sequence: CANGRGYGYTF. Written as DNA, the CDR3 is TGTGCCAACGGCCGGGGCTATGGCTACACCTTC.

The chain recombines TRBV4-3 with TRBJ1-2; D possibly corresponds to TRBD1 (5 bases). With 0 bases removed from V and 3 bases from J, the gap between germline ends came to 17 bases. Germline values: CDR1 LGHNA, CDR2 YSLEER. This CDR3 contains 17 residues. The CDR3 DNA is TGCGCCAGCAGCCAAGATCCCCAGCAGGAAGGGGACTATGGCTACACCTTC. It is translated as CASSQDPQQEGDYGYTF.

This clone was seen only once. The chain is built from TRBV9 and TRBJ2-3; TRBD2 might be the D (6 bases). Between the trimmed V and J ends, which lost 3 bases and 3 bases, there was a span of 14 bases. The CDR3 consists of 15 residues. Germline lookup yields CDR1 SGDLS and CDR2 YYNGEE. The DNA of the CDR3 is TGTGCCAGCAGCGGTGGAGGACTACCTACAGATACGCAGTATTTT. Protein product: CASSGGGLPTDTQYF. Full variable domain (missing parts from reference TRBV9 and TRBJ2-3): DSGVTQTPKHLITATGQRVTLRCSPRSGDLSVYWYQQSLDQGLQFLIQYYNGEERAKGNILERFSAQQFPDLHSELNLSSLELGDSALYFCASSGGGLPTDTQYFGPGTRLTVL.

This chain joins TRBV4-3 and TRBJ2-2; tentatively, D is TRBD2 (6 bases). Germline values: CDR1 LGHNA, CDR2 YSLEER. The V end lost 2 bases, the J end lost 4 bases, and 11 bases lay between the germline ends. The CDR3 runs 15 residues. The CDR3 nucleotides read TGCGCCAGCAGCCAACCGTCGGAGGGCACCGGGGAGCTGTTTTTT. It translates to CASSQPSEGTGELFF.

The chain is built from TRBV27 and TRBJ1-4; D unclear. The germline V and J ends were trimmed by 4 bases and 7 bases, with 13 bases remaining between them. The CDR3 sequence is 14 residues long. The germline V gene has CDR1 MNHEY and CDR2 SMNVEV (reference sequence). The CDR3 loop is CASSSLTVGEKLFF. The CDR3 DNA sequence: TGTGCCAGCAGTTCCCTGACCGTAGGTGAAAAACTGTTTTTT.

This sequence joins TRBV19 and TRBJ1-1; tentatively, D is TRBD1 (5 bases). Trimming removed 7 bases from V and 0 bases from J, with 21 bases in between. Per germline, CDR1 LNHDA and CDR2 SQIVND (reference sequence). The CDR3 totals 17 residues. The CDR3 nucleotides are TGTGCCAGTACCCCCTTAGGGGACTCAGGTATGAACACTGAAGCTTTCTTT. Its protein product is CASTPLGDSGMNTEAFF.

The V gene is TRBV7-2, the J gene TRBJ2-7; 8 bases fit TRBD2. Germline V gene sequence: CDR1 SGHTA, CDR2 FQGNSA. The CDR3 sequence is 14 residues long. Germline trimming cut 2 bases from V and 2 bases from J; bases unmatched to any gene: 2. The CDR3 coding sequence is TGTGCCAGCAGCTTAAGCGGGAGCACCTACGAGCAGTACTTC. This gives the protein CASSLSGSTYEQYF.

The chain links TRBV5-1 to TRBJ2-7, with 13 bases matching TRBD2. The CDR3 consists of 18 residues. Germline V CDR1 and CDR2: SGHRS, YFSETQ. After removal of 0 bases from V and 4 bases from J, the junction contained 10 bases not matched to a gene. The CDR3 DNA follows: TGCGCCAGCAGCTTGGGCCCCACTAGCGGGGGGGCCAGGTACGAGCAGTACTTC. Residues: CASSLGPTSGGARYEQYF.

The chain combines TRBV10-3 with TRBJ1-1; D is unresolved. CDR1 and CDR2 from the germline V gene are ENHRY and SYGVKD. This CDR3 has 16 residues. Trimming removed 0 bases at V and 5 bases at J, with 16 bases between. In DNA form, the CDR3 reads TGTGCCATCAGTGAGTCTCGAGCCGGTGGAGGGACTGAAGCTTTCTTT. Its protein product is CAISESRAGGGTEAFF.

The rearrangement links TRBV5-1 to TRBJ2-2; 10 positions agree with TRBD1. Germline V gene lookup returns CDR1 SGHRS and CDR2 YFSETQ. CDR3 length: 15 residues. After removal of 4 bases from V and 4 bases from J, the junction contained 4 bases not matched to a gene. The DNA of the CDR3 is TGCGCCAGCAGCCCCGGGACAGGGGCCACCGGGGAGCTGTTTTTT. Residues: CASSPGTGATGELFF.